The text below deals with one TCR beta chain. Its antigen is as yet unknown. Other nucleotide sequences from this sample produce the same CDR3. The data stem from a study of cytomegalovirus exposure and HLA in healthy donors. Study findings and constraints: Cytomegalovirus association was assigned to more than 150 TCR beta chains. According to a subsequent analysis, TCR clusters from the first cohort were inclined to appear together in the roughly 120 validation repertoires. It was reportedly the case that the classifier diagnosed cytomegalovirus status with high specificity and sensitivity.

The table came from immunoSEQ multiplex PCR; TCRdb's copy has only in-frame clones and leaves some out. Found here are 90,000 or so clones, 95% to 98% of them singletons; the top ten hold 0.6% to 0.95%. After removal of 0 bases from V and 0 bases from J, the junction contained 6 bases not matched to a gene. Germline CDR1 SGHRS, CDR2 YFSETQ. The CDR3 sequence is 16 residues long. The chain joins TRBV5-1 to TRBJ2-7; 7 nucleotides line up with TRBD2. The TCR originated in a young man in good health and CMV-seronegative. The specimen was PBMCs. The CDR3 coding sequence is TGCGCCAGCAGCTTGGGTCTAGCGGCCAGCTCCTACGAGCAGTACTTC. Amino acids: CASSLGLAASSYEQYF. Full variable domain (rest looked up from reference TRBV5-1 and TRBJ2-7): KAGVTQTPRYLIKTRGQQVTLSCSPISGHRSVSWYQQTPGQGLQFLFEYFSETQRNKGNFPGRFSGRQFSNSRSEMNVSTLELGDSALYLCASSLGLAASSYEQYFGPGTRLTVT.